This passage covers 17 T cell receptor beta chains from one sample sequenced in a study of blood T cells in healthy people across ages. With a J-beta primer mix and a sample-barcoded 5' primer, a second PCR ran about 7 to 12 cycles. One entry per CDR3 protein, called by TCRdb with MiXCR from the 5' RACE reads. Of approximately 2,000,000 distinct CDR3 sequences listed, around 40% are singletons. Sequencing used blood. These receptors were taken from a human donor in good health.

V usage is TRBV12-3 or TRBV12-4 and J usage is TRBJ2-7; 8 positions match TRBD1. After removal of 8 bases from V and 3 bases from J, the junction contained 9 bases not matched to a gene. This CDR3 region has 14 residues. In DNA form, the CDR3 reads TGTGCCAGCGGATCCGGACAGGGATTCTACGAGCAGTACTTC. This sequence encodes CASGSGQGFYEQYF.

The chain recombines TRBV27 with TRBJ1-5, with D perhaps matching TRBD1 (5 bases). Between the trimmed V and J ends, which lost 3 bases and 2 bases, there was a span of 14 bases. Germline V CDR1 and CDR2: MNHEY, SMNVEV (reference sequence). CDR3 length equals 16 residues. The CDR3 loop reads CASSLLGDKGNQPQHF. CDR3 nucleotide sequence: TGTGCCAGCAGTTTGCTGGGGGATAAGGGCAATCAGCCCCAGCATTTT.

The J gene is TRBJ2-7, the V gene TRBV3-1, with D perhaps TRBD2 (6 bases). The V end was cut by 4 bases, the J end by 3 bases, with 19 bases between. The germline V gene encodes CDR1 LGHDT and CDR2 YNNKEL (reference sequence). The CDR3 is made up of 16 amino acids. CDR3 DNA: TGTGCCAGCAGCCGAGATCAGGGCGGGGCCTTCTACGAGCAGTACTTC. The encoded protein is CASSRDQGGAFYEQYF.

V and J are TRBV7-9 and TRBJ1-2, with D perhaps TRBD1 (6 bases). The CDR3 runs to 16 residues. V lost 5 bases and J 8 bases, leaving 24 bases between the germline ends. Germline V gene data show CDR1 as SEHNR and CDR2 as FQNEAQ (reference sequence). CDR3 amino acids: CASSPNAGRGREGYTF. Written as DNA, the CDR3 is TGTGCCAGCAGCCCTAACGCCGGGAGGGGGAGAGAGGGCTACACCTTC. Supplemented by reference TRBV7-9 and TRBJ1-2, the full variable domain reads DTGVSQNPRHKITKRGQNVTFRCDPISEHNRLYWYRQTLGQGPEFLTYFQNEAQLEKSRLLSDRFSAERPKGSFSTLEIQRTEQGDSAMYLCASSPNAGRGREGYTFGSGTRLTVV.

The chain has TRBV5-1 and TRBJ2-5; D may be TRBD1 or TRBD2 (5 bases each). The germline gives CDR1 SGHRS, CDR2 YFSETQ. The CDR3 has 19 amino acids. Trimming left V 4 bases short and J 2 bases short, with 27 bases between. CDR3 region: CASSVMGYWDPNLQETQYF. CDR3 DNA: TGCGCCAGCAGCGTGATGGGCTACTGGGACCCGAATTTACAAGAGACCCAGTACTTC.

With respect to this clonotype: With a much larger clone just one base away, this may be a read error. The V and J genes are TRBV10-3 and TRBJ1-2, with 8 bases matching TRBD1. CDR3 length: 13 amino acids. CDR1 ENHRY and CDR2 SYGVKD come from the germline V gene. The CDR3 sequence is CAIRESGGDGYTF. The CDR3 DNA is TGTGCCATCAGGGAGTCAGGGGGCGATGGCTACACCTTC.

In its sample, this clonotype was seen a few times. This chain links TRBV4-3 with TRBJ2-4; 9 bases are a match to TRBD2. The J call may not be correct, given that the DNA end is closer to TRBJ2-7. The germline V gene has CDR1 LGHNA and CDR2 YSLEER. The CDR3 sequence is 17 residues long. The CDR3 region has the DNA TGCGCCAGCAGCCAAGAAGGTCTAGCGGGGTCCCCTGGCGAGCAGTACTTC. It encodes CASSQEGLAGSPGEQYF.

The rearrangement uses TRBV10-3 and TRBJ2-5, with D perhaps given as TRBD1 or TRBD2 (5 bases each). The CDR3 length is 13 residues. Germline CDR1 reads ENHRY; CDR2 reads SYGVKD. The germline V and J ends were trimmed by 7 bases and 1 base, with 10 bases remaining between them. The CDR3 sequence is CAINTGAQETQYF. The CDR3 region has the DNA TGTGCCATCAATACCGGGGCCCAAGAGACCCAGTACTTC.

This chain's CDR3 is CSVRRQETQYF. The CDR3 DNA follows: TGCAGCGTTAGGCGCCAAGAGACCCAGTACTTC. The chain combines TRBV29-1 with TRBJ2-5, with D hard to call. CDR1 is SQVTM and CDR2 is ANQGSEA in the germline V gene. CDR3 length: 11 amino acids. The V end lost 5 bases, the J end lost 1 base, and 5 bases lay between the germline ends. The whole variable domain, remainder taken from reference TRBV29-1 and TRBJ2-5, is SAVISQKPSRDICQRGTSLTIQCQVDSQVTMMFWYRQQPGQSLTLIATANQGSEATYESGFVIDKFPISRPNLTFSTLTVSNMSPEDSSIYLCSVRRQETQYFGPGTRLLVL.

V and J are TRBV6-4 and TRBJ2-3; D unclear. The CDR3 contains 15 residues. The germline CDR1 and CDR2 sequences are MRHNA and SNTAGT. V lost 2 bases, J lost 0 bases, and 9 bases lay in between. The CDR3 here is CASSDRGSSTDTQYF. Written as DNA, the CDR3 is TGTGCCAGCAGTGACCGCGGATCTAGCACAGATACGCAGTATTTT.

This clonotype has only a few counts. The chain uses TRBV20-1 and TRBJ1-2; weak D call: TRBD1 (6 bases). V shed 5 bases and J shed 4 bases, with 17 bases lying between them. The CDR3 totals 14 residues. Germline CDR1 is DFQATT and CDR2 is SNEGSKA (reference sequence). The CDR3 sequence is CSAPRQGSSYGYTF. DNA of the CDR3: TGCAGTGCTCCACGGCAGGGGTCTAGCTATGGCTACACCTTC.

The genes are TRBV7-9 and TRBJ2-4; D is undetermined. The DNA end lines up better with TRBJ2-7; the J call may be wrong. CDR1 is SEHNR, CDR2 FQNEAQ, per germline (reference sequence). The CDR3 contains 13 residues. Written as DNA, the CDR3 is TGTGCCAGCAGCTTAGAGGGCGGAATCGAGCAGTACTTC. It encodes CASSLEGGIEQYF.

The sample holds a few counts of this clonotype. This chain links TRBV7-2 with TRBJ2-5; a possible D gene is TRBD1 (6 bases). There are 17 residues in the CDR3. The germline CDR1 and CDR2 sequences are SGHTA and FQGNSA. V lost 0 bases to trimming and J lost 5 bases, with 19 bases between them. The CDR3 nucleotides are TGTGCCAGCAGCTTAGCGCGGCAGGGGATGCCAGGGGAGACCCAGTACTTC. As protein: CASSLARQGMPGETQYF.

The V and J genes are TRBV20-1 and TRBJ2-1; D is undetermined. The CDR3 runs 11 residues. V dropped 3 bases and J dropped 8 bases, with 8 bases sitting between them. The V gene's germline CDR1 is DFQATT and CDR2 SNEGSKA (reference sequence). The CDR3 DNA reads TGCAGTGCTAGGGGTAGGGATGAGCAGTTCTTC. This encodes CSARGRDEQFF.

The V call is TRBV7-9, the J call TRBJ1-2; D unresolved. Looked up from germline, CDR1 is SEHNR and CDR2 is FQNEAQ (reference sequence). V lost 5 bases and J 2 bases, leaving 12 bases between the germline ends. The CDR3 has 14 amino acids. The chain's CDR3 is CASSPGLRNYGYTF. In DNA, the CDR3 is TGTGCCAGCAGCCCAGGTCTCAGAAACTATGGCTACACCTTC.

This sequence joins TRBV15 and TRBJ2-1; possibly TRBD1 for D (5 bases). The CDR3 is made up of 14 amino acids. Trimming took off 4 bases at V and 9 bases at J, with 16 bases between the two ends. CDR1 and CDR2 (germline): LNHNV, YYDKDF (reference sequence). CDR3 DNA sequence: TGTGCCACCAGCAATCGACAGCGTCACGTTGAGCAGTTCTTC. This codes for CATSNRQRHVEQFF.

The rearrangement joins TRBV7-2 to TRBJ2-4, with 16 bases identical to TRBD2. This CDR3 has 20 residues. Losses at the gene ends were 1 base for V and 3 bases for J; bases not matched to a gene: 9. The germline CDR1 and CDR2 sequences are SGHTA and FQGNSA. CDR3 in amino acids: CASSLEPGLAGGRDKNIQYF. CDR3 sequence (DNA): TGTGCCAGCAGCTTAGAGCCGGGACTAGCGGGGGGGCGAGACAAAAACATTCAGTACTTC.